These T cell receptor beta chains were read from a single sample in a study of cytomegalovirus exposure and HLA in healthy donors. Produced via immunoSEQ multiplex PCR; TCRdb's table is partial and in-frame only. The table has some 120,000 clones, 82% seen once. Sequences were obtained from PBMCs. All receptors come from a woman between 18 and 30 years old in good health and CMV-seronegative. The CDR3 runs from the conserved cysteine through the conserved F or W. D genes are given only for firm matches. Not every row has a clone size; where given, it reads once, few, many or a size class.

D gene	V gene	clone size	J gene	CDR3 protein	CDR3 DNA
-	TRBV30	-	TRBJ2-7	CAWSVQVKTPVQYF	TGTGCCTGGAGTGTACAGGTGAAAACTCCTGTGCAGTACTTC
-	TRBV9	-	TRBJ2-6	CASSETPSGANVLTF	TGTGCCAGCAGTGAAACACCATCTGGGGCCAACGTCCTGACTTTC
TRBD2	TRBV9	-	TRBJ2-1	CASSRSGGLYNEQFF	TGTGCCAGCAGCCGTAGCGGGGGGCTCTACAATGAGCAGTTCTTC
TRBD2	TRBV6-4	-	TRBJ2-7	CASSYGRSASGHSYEQYF	TGTGCCAGCAGTTATGGGAGGTCGGCTAGCGGACACTCCTACGAGCAGTACTTC
-	TRBV13	once	TRBJ1-2	CASSLRGLIIYGYTF	TGTGCCAGCAGCTTGAGAGGTTTAATCATCTATGGCTACACCTTC
TRBD2	TRBV29-1	-	TRBJ2-2	CSVLTSGIGTGELFF	TGCAGCGTTCTCACTAGCGGGATAGGAACCGGGGAGCTGTTTTTT
TRBD1	TRBV19	once	TRBJ2-5	CASSFTGVLEETQYF	TGTGCCAGTAGTTTCACAGGGGTGCTGGAAGAGACCCAGTACTTC
-	TRBV9	-	TRBJ1-6	CASSANPGGNSPLHF	TGTGCCAGCAGCGCAAACCCGGGGGGTAATTCACCCCTCCACTTT
TRBD1	TRBV27	-	TRBJ1-1	CASSLTGGNTEAFF	TGTGCCAGCAGTTTGACAGGGGGCAACACTGAAGCTTTCTTT
TRBD1	TRBV5-5	-	TRBJ1-4	CASSPGGTGPEKLFF	TGTGCCAGCAGCCCTGGTGGGACAGGGCCTGAAAAACTGTTTTTT
TRBD2	TRBV7-9	few	TRBJ2-2	CASSLREGLNTGELFF	TGTGCCAGCAGCTTAAGGGAGGGCCTGAACACCGGGGAGCTGTTTTTT
-	TRBV9	few	TRBJ2-2	CASSPQGMAGELFF	TGTGCCAGCAGTCCCCAGGGGATGGCCGGGGAGCTGTTTTTT
TRBD2	TRBV6-1	-	TRBJ2-4	CASSEVRGEMAKNIQYF	TGTGCCAGCAGTGAAGTTCGGGGGGAGATGGCCAAAAACATTCAGTACTTC
-	TRBV4-3	-	TRBJ2-3	CASSQTISPLTDTQYF	TGCGCCAGCAGCCAAACGATATCCCCCCTAACAGATACGCAGTATTTT
-	TRBV5-4	-	TRBJ1-4	CASSFQGGNEKLFF	TGTGCCAGCAGCTTCCAGGGAGGTAATGAAAAACTGTTTTTT
-	TRBV6-5	-	TRBJ1-1	CASRSRTTMNTEAFF	TGTGCCAGCAGGTCACGAACGACTATGAACACTGAAGCTTTCTTT
-	TRBV2	once	TRBJ1-3	CASSGRDTGNTIYF	TGTGCCAGCAGTGGAAGGGACACTGGAAACACCATATATTTT
TRBD1	TRBV5-6	-	TRBJ1-2	CASSLGTGIDYGYTF	TGTGCCAGCAGCTTGGGGACAGGGATCGACTATGGCTACACCTTC
-	TRBV15	-	TRBJ2-7	CATSGQGGPYEQYF	TGTGCCACCAGCGGTCAGGGAGGCCCCTACGAGCAGTACTTC
-	TRBV2	few	TRBJ2-7	CASRGGGSYEQYF	TGTGCCAGCAGAGGGGGAGGGTCTTACGAGCAGTACTTC
-	TRBV7-2	-	TRBJ1-5	CASSPLPGFGEPQHF	TGTGCCAGCAGCCCACTCCCAGGCTTCGGGGAGCCCCAGCATTTT
-	TRBV12-5	-	TRBJ2-1	CASGQRTLAWSGNEQFF	TGTGCTAGTGGTCAGAGGACCCTAGCGTGGTCGGGCAATGAGCAGTTCTTC
-	TRBV4-3	-	TRBJ1-2	CASSLTRGTIYGYTF	TGCGCCAGCAGCCTCACCCGCGGCACAATCTATGGCTACACCTTC
-	TRBV9	-	TRBJ1-4	CASSPRQNTNEKLFF	TGTGCCAGCAGCCCCCGACAGAACACGAATGAAAAACTGTTTTTT
TRBD1	TRBV18	-	TRBJ1-5	CASSTDRGQATQHF	TGTGCCAGCTCAACAGACAGGGGGCAGGCGACCCAGCATTTT
-	TRBV7-2	once	TRBJ1-3	CASGSERGNTIYF	TGTGCCAGCGGCAGCGAAAGGGGAAACACCATATATTTT
TRBD1	TRBV7-9	-	TRBJ1-4	CASSFGDSEKLFF	TGTGCCAGCAGCTTCGGGGACAGTGAAAAACTGTTTTTT
TRBD1	TRBV4-3	-	TRBJ1-1	CASSQDWTGNTEAFF	TGCGCCAGCAGCCAAGATTGGACAGGGAACACTGAAGCTTTCTTT
-	TRBV7-2	-	TRBJ2-1	CASTLGRVHYNEQFF	TGTGCCAGCACACTAGGAAGGGTCCATTACAATGAGCAGTTCTTC
TRBD1	TRBV5-4	-	TRBJ2-7	CASSDDRGPRYEQYF	TGTGCCAGCAGCGACGACAGGGGTCCCCGCTACGAGCAGTACTTC
-	TRBV7-9	-	TRBJ1-2	CASSLGEGYGYTF	TGTGCCAGCAGCTTAGGCGAGGGTTATGGCTACACCTTC
-	TRBV7-9	-	TRBJ2-7	CASRRDIGGEQYF	TGTGCCAGCAGAAGAGATATCGGCGGGGAGCAGTACTTC
TRBD1	TRBV14	-	TRBJ1-2	CASSQTGFNGYTF	TGTGCCAGCAGCCAGACAGGGTTTAATGGCTACACCTTC